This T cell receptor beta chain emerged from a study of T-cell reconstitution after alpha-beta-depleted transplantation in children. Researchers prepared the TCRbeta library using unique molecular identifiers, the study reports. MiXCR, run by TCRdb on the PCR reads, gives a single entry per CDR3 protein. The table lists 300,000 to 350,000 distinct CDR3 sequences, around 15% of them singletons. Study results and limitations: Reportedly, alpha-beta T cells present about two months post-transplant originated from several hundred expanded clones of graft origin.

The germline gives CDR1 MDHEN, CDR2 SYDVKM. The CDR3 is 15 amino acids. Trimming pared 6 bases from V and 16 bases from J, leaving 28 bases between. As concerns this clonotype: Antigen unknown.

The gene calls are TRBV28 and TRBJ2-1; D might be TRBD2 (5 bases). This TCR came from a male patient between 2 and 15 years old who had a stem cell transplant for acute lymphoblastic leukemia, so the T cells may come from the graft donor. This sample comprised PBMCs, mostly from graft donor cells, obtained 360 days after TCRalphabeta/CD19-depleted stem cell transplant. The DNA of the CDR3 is TGTGCCAGCAGCGCGAGGACTGACACCCACTATAATGATTTCTTC. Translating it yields CASSARTDTHYNDFF.